These 19 T cell receptor beta chains were sequenced from one sample in a study of PD-L1 blockade in urothelial cancer. The assay was immunoSEQ multiplex PCR, and TCRdb's table has in-frame clones only and misses some. The repertoire consists of about 36,000 clones, with roughly 84% occurring once and the leading ten covering 8% to 11%. The time point is: peripheral blood 6 weeks after treatment start. This sample comprised PBMCs, obtained around atezolizumab (anti-PD-L1) treatment. All receptors derive from a man aged 35 to 55 with urothelial cancer.

The chain carries TRBV10-2 and TRBJ1-1; D is unresolved. Trimming cost V 8 bases and J 6 bases, with 16 bases left between them. CDR3 length: 13 amino acids. Looked up from germline, CDR1 is WSHSY and CDR2 is SAAADI. Written as DNA, the CDR3 is TGCGCCAGCGCTCTACAGTGGATGGCTGAAGCTTTCTTT. Residues: CASALQWMAEAFF.

The chain couples TRBV6-6 to TRBJ2-2; 7 nucleotides align to TRBD1. Germline CDR1 MNHNY, CDR2 SVGAGI (reference sequence). CDR3 length: 14 amino acids. V lost 6 bases to trimming and J lost 7 bases; unmatched junction nucleotides: 8. The CDR3 bases are TGTGCCAGCAGCCACGGGACAGTCGGCGGGGAGCTGTTTTTT. Its translation: CASSHGTVGGELFF.

The rearrangement links TRBV19 to TRBJ1-5; D is perhaps TRBD1 (6 bases). The length of the CDR3 is 14 residues. Germline CDR1 reads LNHDA; CDR2 reads SQIVND (reference sequence). Trimming took off 7 bases at V and 1 base at J, with 11 bases between the two ends. CDR3 in amino acids: CASINRASNQPQHF. The CDR3 nucleotides are TGTGCCAGTATAAACAGGGCAAGCAATCAGCCCCAGCATTTT.

The gene calls are TRBV6-4 and TRBJ1-2, with D possibly matching TRBD1 (6 bases). Trimming took off 6 bases at V and 8 bases at J, with 16 bases between the two ends. The CDR3 is 13 amino acids. Germline assignment: CDR1 MRHNA and CDR2 SNTAGT. The chain's CDR3 is CASSNPGGSGYTF. In DNA, the CDR3 is TGTGCCAGCAGCAATCCGGGGGGCTCGGGCTACACCTTC.

The chain is built from TRBV18 and TRBJ2-5, with TRBD2 identical over 12 bases. In germline, CDR1 is KGHSH, CDR2 LQKENI. The CDR3 has 15 amino acids. Losses at the gene ends were 5 bases for V and 5 bases for J; bases not matched to a gene: 6. CDR3 bases: TGTGCCAGCTCAACCCAGACTAGCGGGAGCGAGACCCAGTACTTC. Protein product: CASSTQTSGSETQYF.

The rearrangement links TRBV10-3 to TRBJ2-7; TRBD1 aligns across 9 bases. The J segment lost 3 bases and the V segment lost 3 bases, leaving 15 bases of the junction unmatched. The germline V gene has CDR1 ENHRY and CDR2 SYGVKD. This CDR3 spans 18 amino acids. The CDR3 loop reads CAISDFTSLRDRVYEQYF. The CDR3 DNA is TGTGCCATCAGTGATTTTACCAGCCTCCGGGACAGGGTCTACGAGCAGTACTTC.

The genes are TRBV5-4 and TRBJ1-1, with D tentatively TRBD1 (5 bases). Germline assignment: CDR1 SGHNT and CDR2 YYREEE (reference sequence). V shed 4 bases and J shed 3 bases, with 13 bases lying between them. CDR3 length equals 14 residues. CDR3 sequence reads: CASSTGLGDTEAFF. As DNA, the CDR3 is TGTGCCAGCAGCACGGGACTCGGCGACACTGAAGCTTTCTTT.

This clone was counted only a few times. The chain links TRBV28 to TRBJ2-3, with D unresolved. V was clipped by 5 bases and J by 2 bases, with 14 bases between them. Germline CDR1 and CDR2: MDHEN and SYDVKM. The CDR3 contains 15 residues. The CDR3 loop is CASSPPSALTDTQYF. The CDR3 coding sequence is TGTGCCAGCAGTCCCCCAAGCGCTCTCACAGATACGCAGTATTTT.

This clone was detected only once. The chain recombines TRBV5-1 with TRBJ2-6; no definite D call. In germline, CDR1 is SGHRS, CDR2 YFSETQ. The CDR3 has 15 amino acids. Trimming shortened V by 2 bases and J by 0 bases, and 6 bases separated the two germline ends. CDR3: CASSFADSGANVLTF. CDR3 in DNA: TGCGCCAGCAGCTTCGCAGACTCTGGGGCCAACGTCCTGACTTTC.

This chain uses TRBV5-4 with TRBJ2-3; D gene uncertain. The germline V gene has CDR1 SGHNT and CDR2 YYREEE (reference sequence). There are 12 residues in the CDR3. Deletions cut 2 bases from V and 3 bases from J, with 4 bases between. For the CDR3, the DNA is TGTGCCAGCAGCTTACATACAGATACGCAGTATTTT. Translating it yields CASSLHTDTQYF.

This clone was counted only a few times. The chain joins TRBV2 to TRBJ1-1, with D maybe TRBD1 (6 bases). The V end was cut by 4 bases, the J end by 0 bases, with 9 bases between. CDR3 length: 14 amino acids. The germline V gene encodes CDR1 SNHLY and CDR2 FYNNEI. The CDR3 sequence is CASSAQGMNTEAFF. The CDR3 nucleotides are TGTGCCAGCAGTGCTCAGGGGATGAACACTGAAGCTTTCTTT.

The V call is TRBV7-2, the J call TRBJ2-5; weak D call: TRBD1 (5 bases). Germline CDR1 reads SGHTA; CDR2 reads FQGNSA. With 4 bases removed from V and 2 bases from J, the gap between germline ends came to 14 bases. The CDR3 sequence is 15 residues long. The CDR3 region is CASSSRGLGQETQYF. The CDR3 nucleotides read TGTGCCAGCAGCTCTAGGGGCCTGGGGCAAGAGACCCAGTACTTC.

This chain joins TRBV4-3 and TRBJ2-7; possible D gene TRBD2, 5 bases. The germline CDR1 and CDR2 sequences are LGHNA and YSLEER. This CDR3 has 16 amino acids. V was shortened by 0 bases and J by 9 bases, with 21 bases between the two germline ends. The chain's CDR3 is CASSQEPASLGSGQYF. The CDR3 nucleotides read TGCGCCAGCAGCCAAGAACCAGCCTCTCTAGGGAGTGGGCAGTACTTC.

The V gene is TRBV28, the J gene TRBJ1-1; D not resolved. The germline V gene has CDR1 MDHEN and CDR2 SYDVKM. Trimming removed 6 bases at V and 0 bases at J, with 5 bases between. The CDR3 has 12 residues. The CDR3 sequence: CASSSVNTEAFF. The CDR3 region has the DNA TGTGCCAGCAGCTCCGTGAACACTGAAGCTTTCTTT.

This chain joins TRBV6-1 and TRBJ1-5, with 9 bases that match TRBD1. In germline, CDR1 is MNHNS, CDR2 SASEGT. The CDR3 extends over 15 amino acids. Trimming cost V 3 bases and J 4 bases; bases outside gene matches: 4. The CDR3 DNA reads as TGTGCCAGCAGTGACGCACAGGGGGCGAATCAGCCCCAGCATTTT. Translation: CASSDAQGANQPQHF.

CDR3 nucleotide sequence: TGTGCCAGCAGCCAAGATCCGGACAGGGGGGAAGCTTTCTTT. This codes for CASSQDPDRGEAFF. The chain recombines TRBV4-2 with TRBJ1-1; 10 bases match TRBD1. CDR1 is LGHNA, CDR2 YNFKEQ, per germline. CDR3 length: 14 amino acids. V shed 0 bases, J shed 8 bases, and the junction held 3 bases outside the gene matches.

The V and J genes are TRBV9 and TRBJ1-2; D not resolved. Trimming cost V 2 bases and J 0 bases, with 8 bases left between them. CDR1 is SGDLS and CDR2 is YYNGEE in the germline V gene. The CDR3 is made up of 14 amino acids. In DNA, the CDR3 is TGTGCCAGCAGCGTTCACGAGTCTAACTATGGCTACACCTTC. This encodes CASSVHESNYGYTF.

The genes are TRBV5-1 and TRBJ1-4, with D hard to call. This CDR3 comprises 18 residues. The germline gives CDR1 SGHRS, CDR2 YFSETQ. V lost 0 bases and J 8 bases, leaving 23 bases between the germline ends. In DNA form, the CDR3 reads TGCGCCAGCAGCTTGGGCCCTGCCGGGGTCGTTAGCGAGGAAAAACTGTTTTTT. Translated: CASSLGPAGVVSEEKLFF.

The chain is built from TRBV28 and TRBJ1-5; TRBD1 might be the D (5 bases). V was pared by 10 bases and J by 6 bases, with 16 bases between. The CDR3 is made up of 13 amino acids. Germline V gene sequence: CDR1 MDHEN, CDR2 SYDVKM. The CDR3 nucleotides read TGTGCCACCGAGCCCCCAGGGCCTCAGCCCCAGCATTTT. This encodes CATEPPGPQPQHF.